This T cell receptor (beta chain) was found in a study of Ad26.COV2.S vaccination and SARS-CoV-2 variants (dated by TCRdb to about 2021). Background on the whole study: The specificity and breadth of SARS-CoV-2-reactive T cell receptors after Ad26.COV2.S vaccination were assessed by TCRbeta repertoire sequencing. A total of roughly 32 samples were included in the TCR-sequenced set, comprising around 20 Ad26.COV2.S vaccine recipients, 5 placebo recipients and 8 SARS-CoV-2 convalescent individuals.

The immunoSEQ Assay was the method used to sequence TCRbeta CDR3 regions. After extraction, genomic DNA underwent amplification by bias-controlled multiplex PCR, followed by high-throughput sequencing. The study's own analysis went as follows. To quantify the absolute abundance of each unique TCRbeta CDR3 region, sequences were collapsed and filtered. T cell fraction was estimated by normalizing TCRbeta template counts to usable DNA, which was measured by amplifying reference genes present in all nucleated cells. Repertoire TCRs were annotated as SARS-CoV-2-specific by exact matching of V gene, CDR3 amino acid sequence and J gene to a known reactive TCR set. The reference SARS-CoV-2 TCR set was obtained from MIRA and was filtered for enrichment in COVID-19-positive ImmuneCODE repertoires, whereby public or cross-reactive TCRs were removed. Based on the MIRA antigens, annotated TCRs were further analysed at the level of specific ORF or position within ORF. Breadth was defined as annotated unique rearrangements over total unique productive rearrangements; depth was the summed frequency of those rearrangements. Two-sided Wilcoxon rank-sum tests were used to compare TCR breadth between groups. TCRdb stores this immuneACCESS table with in-frame sequences only. Part of the clones is absent; in the studies checked, under half of the shortfall reflects unresolved V genes, and no reason is known for the rest. V, J and clone size reflect that table, while D and trimming were determined from the DNA. This sample comprises around 370,000 clones, 92% of them detected only once. 3% to 5% of the sample is taken by the ten largest.

The investigation overall reported the following: Comparable non-spike TCR breadth was observed between vaccine and placebo recipients, consistent with only spike being contained in the vaccine. After vaccination, spike-specific CD8+ and CD4+ T cell responses were reported to show substantial breadth. Spike-specific TCR breadth was higher in Ad26.COV2.S recipients than in placebo recipients (P = 0.0014). The authors noted that the TCR breadth and depth analyses may have underestimated total T cell responses.

A word on this clone: The target of this receptor is not known. No base qualities exist here, and no much larger clone lies one base off it.

The CDR3 sequence holds 15 residues, the cysteine and phenylalanine included. The retained sequence is limited to the CDR3, 45 bases, with the frame set at the first base. Per the germline V gene (reference sequence), LGHDT is the CDR1 and YNNKEL is the CDR2. The trim is 4 bases for V and 0 bases for J, with a gap of 11 bases between the germline ends. The sample's time point label, in plain terms: individuals recovered from natural SARS-CoV-2 infection. This receptor was identified in a human donor who had recovered from COVID-19. The rearrangement joined TRBV3-1 (or the pseudogene TRBV3-2) to TRBJ2-3; the D region possibly corresponds to TRBD2 (6 bases align). The sample here was peripheral blood, taken after recovery from COVID-19. The sequenced DNA is TGTGCCAGCAGCCTACTAGCTGCTAGCACAGATACGCAGTATTTT. It encodes CASSLLAASTDTQYF.